This T cell receptor beta chain is from a study of OX40 agonist ivuxolimab in advanced cancers. Measured with immunoSEQ multiplex PCR; TCRdb has only the in-frame clones, and not every one. The sample shows 40,000 to 60,000 clones, roughly 80% of them seen only once. The receptor comes from an adult with an advanced solid tumor such as melanoma, head and neck, liver or kidney cancer. Here the sequenced sample was CD4+ or CD8+ T cells sorted from blood, taken in a trial of the OX40 agonist ivuxolimab.

The CDR3 loop reads CASSKGVAGGITDTQYF. CDR3 nucleotide sequence: TGTGCCAGCAGCAAGGGGGTAGCGGGGGGTATCACAGATACGCAGTATTTT. V usage is TRBV7-2 and J usage is TRBJ2-3; 10 positions match TRBD2. V gave up 5 bases and J gave up 2 bases; unmatched junction bases: 10. Germline V CDR1 and CDR2: SGHTA, FQGNSA. CDR3 length equals 17 residues.